The clone carrying this T cell receptor beta chain was seen only once. Its target is unknown. The data stem from a study of shared clonotypes between healthy human individuals. Findings and limits, study-wide: Around 4.7% was the fraction of naive CD4 clonotypes found shared across a handful of donors.

Germline CDR1 reads MDHEN; CDR2 reads SYDVKM. CDR3 length equals 15 residues. With 3 bases clipped from V and 6 bases from J, the junction kept 9 bases outside the gene matches. Libraries were prepared by immunoSEQ multiplex PCR; TCRdb keeps only in-frame clonotypes and omits some of them. The table includes 2.3 million or so clones, 85% to 95% detected once. Sequencing input: naive CD4+ T cells from PBMCs. Documented subset: CD45RA+ positively selected. This clonotype was obtained from a man aged 18 to 35 in good health. Some clones in this sample may be carry-over from other donors' samples. This chain joins TRBV28 and TRBJ2-7; TRBD1 agrees at 9 bases. This CDR3 is CASSLAPGQGGEQYF. Written as DNA, the CDR3 is TGTGCCAGCAGTTTGGCTCCGGGACAGGGCGGCGAGCAGTACTTC.